Below, one T cell receptor (beta chain) is given with its context. Its antigen is currently unknown. This sample stems from a study of T cells in localized non-small cell lung cancer. Study observations and caveats: The appearance of a median approximately 60 of the top 100 tumor clones was seen in adjacent lung.

Data came from immunoSEQ multiplex PCR; TCRdb stores just in-frame clones and leaves some out. The sample consists of about 130,000 clones, about 90% of them appearing once. Unmatched junction bases numbered 8, after V lost 7 bases and J lost 5 bases. The CDR3 covers 14 residues. Looked up from germline, CDR1 is SQVTM and CDR2 is ANQGSEA. The chain combines TRBV29-1 with TRBJ2-1; 10 bases fit TRBD2. The specimen was peripheral blood, collected before any cancer treatment. The clonotype originates from a female donor over 55 with stage I lung adenocarcinoma. The CDR3 nucleotides are TGCAGCGCCCGCGGGACTAGCGCCAACAATGAGCAGTTCTTC. Its protein product is CSARGTSANNEQFF.